These 32 T cell receptor beta chains share one sample of origin, sequenced in a study of blood T cell repertoires in COVID-19. Using immunoSEQ multiplex PCR, the repertoire was profiled, and TCRdb retains in-frame clones only, with some absent. This sample has 150,000 to 200,000 clones, with roughly 84% found just once. The sequencing input was PBMCs or T cells enriched from blood (not recorded which). These receptors were taken from a woman in her twenties or thirties who had been exposed to COVID-19.

J is TRBJ2-1 and V is TRBV18, with TRBD2 matching 8 bases. Per germline, CDR1 KGHSH and CDR2 LQKENI. The CDR3 loop spans 15 amino acids. V lost 0 bases, J lost 7 bases, and 5 bases stayed unmatched. In DNA, the CDR3 is TGTGCCAGCTCACCACCGTCCGGGGGGGCGAATGAGCAGTTCTTC. Protein sequence: CASSPPSGGANEQFF.

This clone turned up a few times. This chain joins TRBV7-9 and TRBJ1-5; D uncertain. This CDR3 has 14 amino acids. V was trimmed by 0 bases and J by 2 bases, leaving 5 bases between them. Germline V gives CDR1 SEHNR, CDR2 FQNEAQ (reference sequence). The CDR3 region has the DNA TGTGCCAGCAGCTTAGCGGCAGGCAATCAGCCCCAGCATTTT. The encoded protein is CASSLAAGNQPQHF.

The V gene is TRBV27, the J gene TRBJ2-3; D may be TRBD2 (6 bases). Per germline, CDR1 MNHEY and CDR2 SMNVEV (reference sequence). CDR3 length: 14 residues. V lost 6 bases and J lost 0, with 10 bases in between. CDR3 nucleotide sequence: TGTGCCAGCAGGCCGGGACTTAGCACAGATACGCAGTATTTT. Protein: CASRPGLSTDTQYF.

The chain has TRBV2 and TRBJ1-2; TRBD1 agrees at 8 bases. Per the germline V gene, CDR1 is SNHLY and CDR2 is FYNNEI. CDR3 length: 14 residues. V dropped 3 bases and J dropped 5; count of bases not matched to a gene: 5. The CDR3 DNA reads TGTGCCAGCAGTGAGACAGGGGTGCGGTATGGCTACACCTTC. The encoded protein is CASSETGVRYGYTF. The full variable domain, in which reference TRBV2 and TRBJ1-2 provide the parts outside the CDR3, is EPEVTQTPSHQVTQMGQEVILRCVPISNHLYFYWYRQILGQKVEFLVSFYNNEISEKSEIFDDQFSVERPDGSNFTLKIRSTKLEDSAMYFCASSETGVRYGYTFGSGTRLTVV.

This sequence joins TRBV7-8 and TRBJ1-6; a possible D gene is TRBD1 (6 bases). CDR1 and CDR2 from the germline V gene are SGHVS and FQNEAQ. V was clipped by 5 bases and J by 10 bases, with 12 bases between them. The CDR3 loop spans 13 amino acids. The CDR3 DNA reads as TGTGCCAGCAGCATGGGGGCCGGCTCACCCCTCCACTTT. As protein: CASSMGAGSPLHF.

This clone was detected only a few times. The rearrangement uses TRBV18 and TRBJ1-1, with TRBD1 identical over 8 bases. From germline, CDR1 is KGHSH and CDR2 LQKENI. The CDR3 totals 16 residues. With 6 bases clipped from V and 0 bases from J, the junction kept 9 bases outside the gene matches. The CDR3 reads CASSLTTQGVNTEAFF. The CDR3, as DNA: TGTGCCAGCTCCCTCACTACACAGGGGGTGAACACTGAAGCTTTCTTT.

This chain uses TRBV7-9 with TRBJ1-1, with no clear D. The CDR3 length is 14 residues. The ends were cut back, 3 bases at V and 4 bases at J, with 12 bases in the middle. Germline CDR1 and CDR2: SEHNR and FQNEAQ (reference sequence). CDR3 amino acids: CASSFDRVATEAFF. In nucleotides, the CDR3 is TGTGCCAGCAGCTTCGATCGGGTTGCCACTGAAGCTTTCTTT.

The rearrangement links TRBV6-5 to TRBJ2-7; 8 bases align to TRBD1. The CDR3 is made up of 14 amino acids. CDR1 MNHEY and CDR2 SVGAGI come from the germline V gene. V dropped 6 bases and J dropped 2; count of bases not matched to a gene: 6. The CDR3 loop reads CASSLRQGPYEQYF. CDR3 coding DNA: TGTGCCAGCAGCCTGCGACAGGGGCCCTACGAGCAGTACTTC.

CDR3 amino acids: CASRLRDPGNTEAFF. The CDR3 bases are TGTGCCAGCAGGCTCAGGGATCCCGGGAACACTGAAGCTTTCTTT. The rearrangement links TRBV6-5 to TRBJ1-1; a weak D match, TRBD1 (5 bases). CDR1 is MNHEY, CDR2 SVGAGI, per germline. This CDR3 is built from 15 residues. V lost 6 bases and J lost 1, with 15 bases in between.

The chain employs TRBV6-8 and TRBJ2-3; TRBD2 aligns across 13 bases. Losses at the gene ends were 6 bases for V and 4 bases for J; bases not matched to a gene: 10. The germline V gene encodes CDR1 MNHGY and CDR2 SAAAGT. This CDR3 is built from 17 residues. The CDR3 DNA follows: TGTGCCAGCAGATCTACTAGCGGGGGGGCCGAGTCAGATACGCAGTATTTT. Protein: CASRSTSGGAESDTQYF.

The chain employs TRBV6-2 or TRBV6-3 and TRBJ1-6; 7 nucleotides agree with TRBD1. The CDR3 length is 17 residues. The V gene's germline CDR1 is MNHEY and CDR2 SVGEGT. V dropped 6 bases and J dropped 0; count of bases not matched to a gene: 8. DNA for the CDR3: TGTGCCAGCAGCCCCGGGACAGAGAGCTCCTATAATTCACCCCTCCACTTT. Translation: CASSPGTESSYNSPLHF.

In nucleotides, the CDR3 is TGCAGCGTTTCTATATACTCTGGAAACACCATATATTTT. Its protein is CSVSIYSGNTIYF. The rearrangement uses TRBV29-1 and TRBJ1-3, with D hard to call. Trimming left V 5 bases short and J 0 bases short, with 8 bases between. From germline, CDR1 is SQVTM and CDR2 ANQGSEA. This CDR3 spans 13 amino acids. The variable domain in full, completed from reference TRBV29-1 and TRBJ1-3, reads SAVISQKPSRDICQRGTSLTIQCQVDSQVTMMFWYRQQPGQSLTLIATANQGSEATYESGFVIDKFPISRPNLTFSTLTVSNMSPEDSSIYLCSVSIYSGNTIYFGEGSWLTVV.

The table lists this clone with a few counts. This sequence joins TRBV2 and TRBJ2-7; D not certain. The germline V gene encodes CDR1 SNHLY and CDR2 FYNNEI. This CDR3 is 12 amino acids long. V was shortened by 5 bases and J by 3 bases, with 8 bases between the two germline ends. CDR3 in DNA: TGTGCCAGCAGTCGGTCCAACTACGAGCAGTACTTC. Its translation is CASSRSNYEQYF.

This chain joins TRBV21-1 and TRBJ2-5; TRBD2 reflects the table's D call only, with no check against the DNA. TRBV21-1 is a known pseudogene. The CDR3 covers 17 residues. The CDR3, as DNA: TGTGCCAGCAGCAAAGGAAAGACTAGCGGGCTCCAAGAGACCCAGTACTTC. This gives the protein CASSKGKTSGLQETQYF.

The V and J genes are TRBV4-1 and TRBJ1-3; D may be TRBD1 (6 bases). The CDR3 has 14 residues. Looked up from germline, CDR1 is MGHRA and CDR2 is YSYEKL. The V gene lost 4 bases and the J gene lost 4 bases, with 11 bases spanning the gap. The CDR3 sequence: CASSPRTVGNTIYF. The DNA of the CDR3 is TGCGCCAGCAGCCCGCGGACAGTGGGAAACACCATATATTTT.

This clone was picked up one time. CDR3 DNA: TGTGCCAGCAGCGTTGGGACAGACAACACTGAAGCTTTCTTT. Protein: CASSVGTDNTEAFF. V usage is TRBV6-5 and J usage is TRBJ1-1; 7 bases agree with TRBD1. The CDR3 covers 14 residues. CDR1 and CDR2 (germline): MNHEY, SVGAGI. With 6 bases clipped from V and 2 bases from J, the junction kept 6 bases outside the gene matches.

The chain couples TRBV25-1 to TRBJ2-2; no reliable D call. CDR3 size: 15 residues. The germline V gene has CDR1 MGHDK and CDR2 SYGVNS. Deletions cut 3 bases from V and 5 bases from J, with 13 bases between. The CDR3 is CASSERNGPTGELFF. The CDR3 DNA sequence: TGTGCCAGCAGTGAGAGGAACGGTCCAACCGGGGAGCTGTTTTTT.

The chain employs TRBV7-3 and TRBJ1-6; D is undetermined. In germline, CDR1 is SGHTA, CDR2 FQGTGA. The CDR3 length is 14 residues. V was clipped by 1 base and J by 5 bases, with 6 bases between them. The CDR3 spells CASSLIANNSPLHF. CDR3 sequence (DNA): TGTGCCAGCAGCTTAATAGCGAATAATTCACCCCTCCACTTT.

The chain recombines TRBV4-1 with TRBJ2-1; weak D call: TRBD2 (5 bases). The CDR3 runs 13 residues. Germline V gene sequence: CDR1 MGHRA, CDR2 YSYEKL. V was shortened by 4 bases and J by 8 bases, with 12 bases between the two germline ends. CDR3 loop: CASSLGLSDEQFF. CDR3 in DNA: TGCGCCAGCAGCCTCGGACTTTCCGATGAGCAGTTCTTC.

The genes are TRBV23-1 and TRBJ1-5; 8 bases agree with TRBD1. TRBV23-1 is an open reading frame whose function is uncertain. V shed 0 bases, J shed 6 bases, and the junction held 10 bases outside the gene matches. This CDR3 region has 17 residues. The CDR3 spells CASSQSRRQGSTQPQHF. The CDR3 region has the DNA TGCGCCAGCAGTCAATCCAGGCGACAGGGGTCCACTCAGCCCCAGCATTTT.

This clone was seen a few times. At one of its ends the junction is not consistent with the germline gene, which may arise from a read error. The J gene is TRBJ1-6, the V gene TRBV6-6, with 9 bases lining up with TRBD1. CDR3 length equals 19 residues. Per germline, CDR1 MNHNY and CDR2 SVGAGI (reference sequence). The CDR3 coding sequence is TGTGCCAGCAGCTACTCCCCGCCTACAGGGGGCCTAGTCGATTCACCCCTCCACTTT. It encodes CASSYSPPTGGLVDSPLHF.

This clone was recorded only once. The chain uses TRBV21-1 and TRBJ1-1; the D segment call TRBD1 is taken from the table without a DNA check. TRBV21-1 is described as a pseudogene. This CDR3 spans 12 amino acids. The CDR3 sequence is CASSATGGEAFF. CDR3 coding DNA: TGTGCCAGCAGCGCGACAGGGGGAGAAGCTTTCTTT.

The chain employs TRBV4-1 and TRBJ2-3; the match to TRBD2 covers 7 bases. Germline V lookup: CDR1 MGHRA, CDR2 YSYEKL. V was pared by 0 bases and J by 4 bases, with 1 base of the junction left unmatched. CDR3 length equals 14 residues. The CDR3 DNA follows: TGCGCCAGCAGCCAAGAAGGACTAGCAGATACGCAGTATTTT. It encodes CASSQEGLADTQYF.

The chain joins TRBV6-4 to TRBJ2-3, with 8 bases aligning to TRBD2. This CDR3 spans 14 amino acids. Trimming cost V 5 bases and J 1 base; bases outside gene matches: 2. CDR1 is MRHNA, CDR2 SNTAGT, per germline. The CDR3 sequence: CASSTRGGTDTQYF. CDR3 nucleotide sequence: TGTGCCAGCAGTACGCGGGGGGGCACAGATACGCAGTATTTT.

For this clone: The same CDR3 arises from other DNA sequences in this sample as well. The genes are TRBV12-3 or TRBV12-4 and TRBJ1-1; D gene uncertain. Trimming shortened V by 6 bases and J by 3 bases, and 5 bases separated the two germline ends. The CDR3 sequence is 11 residues long. This CDR3 is CASSSDTEAFF. CDR3 DNA sequence: TGTGCCAGCAGCTCGGACACTGAAGCTTTCTTT.

This chain uses TRBV27 with TRBJ1-6; D is possibly TRBD1 (5 bases). This CDR3 comprises 15 residues. Per germline, CDR1 MNHEY and CDR2 SMNVEV (reference sequence). V was clipped by 2 bases and J by 5 bases, with 10 bases between them. CDR3 in DNA: TGTGCCAGCAGTTTAGGGGGGATAAATAATTCACCCCTCCACTTT. This gives the protein CASSLGGINNSPLHF.

The rearrangement links TRBV14 to TRBJ2-7; TRBD1 matches at 9 bases. Germline V CDR1 and CDR2: SGHDN, FVKESK. CDR3 length: 16 residues. The V and J ends lost 4 bases and 4 bases, in that order; junction bases with no gene match: 11. The CDR3 DNA is TGTGCCAGCAGCCTGGGTCCGGGACAGGGTATTTACGAGCAGTACTTC. Translated, it gives CASSLGPGQGIYEQYF.

V gene TRBV4-1 combines with J gene TRBJ1-4, with D unresolved. The germline V gene has CDR1 MGHRA and CDR2 YSYEKL. V was clipped by 0 bases and J by 8 bases, with 4 bases between them. The CDR3 has 12 residues. CDR3: CASSQDGEKLFF. In nucleotides, the CDR3 is TGCGCCAGCAGCCAAGACGGGGAAAAACTGTTTTTT.

V and J are TRBV6-5 and TRBJ1-2; possibly TRBD1 for D (6 bases). The CDR3 sequence is 16 residues long. Looked up from germline, CDR1 is MNHEY and CDR2 is SVGAGI. With 2 bases removed from V and 7 bases from J, the gap between germline ends came to 20 bases. The CDR3 DNA follows: TGTGCCAGCAGTTACGGGGGGGGCAGAAATATCGGTGGCTACACCTTC. Its protein product is CASSYGGGRNIGGYTF.

The chain links TRBV21-1 to TRBJ1-1; the table's D call of TRBD1 was not tested on the DNA. TRBV21-1 is labeled a pseudogene. The CDR3 covers 15 residues. In DNA form, the CDR3 reads TGTGCCAGCAGCGAAAATAGAGGAGGGGGCGAAGGGGCTTTCTTT. It translates to CASSENRGGGEGAFF.

The CDR3 sequence: CASSPQGLSNQPQHF. CDR3 coding DNA: TGTGCCAGCAGTCCCCAGGGTTTAAGCAATCAGCCCCAGCATTTT. The chain couples TRBV6-5 to TRBJ1-5, with a tentative D call TRBD1 (5 bases). This CDR3 has 15 amino acids. V lost 5 bases, J lost 1 base, and 12 bases lay in between. Germline CDR1 is MNHEY and CDR2 is SVGAGI.

This clone was detected only a few times. The CDR3 here is CSVKSGGLSYNEQFF. The CDR3 DNA sequence: TGCAGCGTTAAAAGCGGGGGCCTCTCCTACAATGAGCAGTTCTTC. The rearrangement links TRBV29-1 to TRBJ2-1; 8 nucleotides match TRBD2. V was pared by 5 bases and J by 0 bases, with 6 bases of the junction left unmatched. Germline CDR1 and CDR2: SQVTM and ANQGSEA. The CDR3 consists of 15 residues.